This paragraph reports one T cell receptor (beta chain). The V segment lost 4 bases and the J segment 4 bases; nucleotides outside the gene matches: 5. There are 13 residues in the CDR3. Per the germline V gene, CDR1 is SGHRS and CDR2 is YFSETQ. The sample belongs to a study of blood T cell repertoires in COVID-19. Sequenced by immunoSEQ multiplex PCR; TCRdb stores in-frame clones only, minus some. The sample lists about 63,000 clones, roughly 74% occurring once. The source is an elderly woman with acute or convalescent COVID-19. The chain couples TRBV5-1 to TRBJ2-7, with 7 bases identical to TRBD2. The material sequenced was peripheral blood. DNA for the CDR3: TGCGCCAGCAGCCCCCTAGCGGTTTACGAGCAGTACTTC. This sequence encodes CASSPLAVYEQYF.